Detailed here is one T cell receptor (beta chain). The target antigen is unknown. Using the 5' RACE reads, TCRdb records one entry per CDR3 protein without DNA. Here the sample table reports over 250,000 distinct CDR3 sequences. CDR1 DFQATT and CDR2 SNEGSKA come from the germline V gene (reference sequence). This CDR3 is built from 14 residues. These data originate in a study of T cells expressing NK-cell markers. Across the whole study: Repertoire data for TCR beta were derived from sorted T cells (CD3+CD56+NKG2C+, CD3+CD56+NKG2C- and CD3+CD56-NKG2C+). The sequencing cohort of eight donors included seven HCMV-seropositive individuals and one seronegative individual.

General study points: In a handful of donors, dominant clonotypes made up 28.3-60.1% of CD3+CD56-NKG2C+ cells.

The sequencing input was blood T cells: a sorted CD56 or NKG2C T cell subset, CD4+ or CD8+ T cells, or bulk PBMC T cells (not recorded which). This clonotype was sampled from a woman aged 18-70 years in good health. V and J are TRBV20-1 and TRBJ1-2. The CDR3 protein is CSAPVSRQDYGYTF.